This TCR beta chain appears in the sequencing data of a study of shared clonotypes between healthy human individuals (dated by TCRdb to about 2020). A note on the overall study: The cohort comprised a couple of women and a few men aged 18 to 49 years. For each donor, CD4 naive and CD4 memory were each given three plates, CD8 naive was given two plates, and CD8 memory was given one plate. To estimate repertoire size and how much clonotypes are shared between individuals, the study performed deep sequencing of blood TCR repertoires from about 5 healthy adults. Libraries were prepared and TCR repertoires were sequenced by different laboratories using diverse techniques, in order to increase sequencing depth and limit assay-specific biases. Between about 0.8 and 9.5 billion PBMCs per donor were obtained by leukapheresis. The investigation overall reported the following: Based on pairwise subsampling, the degree of clonotype sharing among donors was expected to be affected by sequencing depth. Because the study included only a small number of donors, the genetic and exposure-history diversity represented was limited. Naive subsets generally had larger estimated clonotype richness than memory subsets. Sampling was restricted to blood, and TCR repertoires in tissue are likely to differ from TCR repertoires in blood. Compared with non-shared clonotypes, the clonotypes found in all four sorted-subset donors had higher generation probabilities. Across a handful of donors, around 5% of naive CD4, 3% to 4% of naive CD8, roughly 2.3% of memory CD4, and 0.3% to 0.45% of memory CD8 clonotypes were shared. Rarefaction of sorted-subset datasets indicated incomplete sequencing despite the large sequencing depth.

This clone is a singleton in its sample. No cognate antigen has been identified for it. There are no base qualities to consult, and no much larger clone falls within one base. The germline ends are 16 bases apart after V is trimmed by 6 bases and J by 5 bases. From its cysteine to its phenylalanine, the CDR3 spans 14 amino acids. Of all the DNA, just the CDR3 is kept, 42 bases in frame from base 1. CDR1 and CDR2 are read off the germline V gene (reference sequence) as MNHEY and SMNVEV. CD8 naive samples were obtained by positive selection for CCR7 among CD45RO-negative cells, yielding a CD45RA+CCR7+ population from which TemRA cells were excluded. The donors were healthy, HIV-negative adults who had no recently reported acute infections or vaccinations. All donors were Caucasian adults living in Nashville, Tennessee, USA. After blood collection by leukapheresis, PBMCs were isolated using Ficoll-Histopaque density gradient centrifugation and then cryopreserved in the vapor phase of liquid nitrogen. Purity and quantity of every magnetically sorted T cell population were checked by analytical flow cytometry. Each sorted fraction had its genomic DNA isolated and then quantified by UV absorbance on a Nanodrop 2000c.

Using the deep immunoSEQ assay, multiplex PCR amplified TCR CDR3 regions from genomic DNA. Extracted genomic DNA from each cell subset was distributed evenly across all wells of several immunoSEQ 96-well plates, and each plate was treated as a replicate. For sorted subsets, each replicate PCR was loaded with about 0.2 ug genomic DNA, equivalent to 30,000 or so T cell genomes. The purified libraries were quantified using a Qubit 3.0 fluorometer, sized with a Bioanalyzer 2100, and then quantified again using the KAPA Library Quantification kit. Every immunoSEQ 96-well plate was sequenced on a dedicated single-read 150-cycle Illumina NextSeq 550 flow cell. From the authors' description of their analysis: Because only junctional sequences without quality scores were contained in the immunoSEQ output, filtering matching that applied to full-length reads could not be performed. Sequences were annotated with PyIR, a Python wrapper for IgBLAST v1.9, using IMGT germline references to assign V/J genes and CDR3. Any read was removed if the V/J assignment was weak (E-value above 1e-6), the CDR3 was missing, or the read contained stop codons, out-of-frame junctions, or ambiguous translated residues. V3J clonotypes were defined as sequences sharing the same inferred V gene, J gene, and CDR3 amino acid sequence. The percentage overlap between two repertoires was calculated by dividing the number of shared unique clonotypes by the size of the smaller repertoire. Richness of each repertoire was evaluated using RTK rarefaction, the Chao1 estimator, and Recon v2.1 estimates of unobserved clonotypes. OLGA was used to compute generation probabilities for all TCRbeta clonotypes that the gDNA method yielded from a handful of donors. The table was pulled from immuneACCESS by TCRdb, which kept in-frame rearrangements only. Such tables lose some clones; where checked, under half of the loss comes from unresolved V genes, and the rest has no known cause. The V and J calls and clone size were taken over from that table, and D and trimming were inferred from the DNA. This sample is represented by more than 2 million clones; over 85% of them were singletons. Roughly 1% of the sample is taken by the ten largest.

Specimen: naive CD8+ T cells sorted from blood. In light of the paper, this sample's cell subset or site label describes: CD45RA+CCR7+. The chain uses TRBV27 and TRBJ1-2; the D gene identity is not certain. The receptor's source is a man younger than 35 in good health. DNA sequence: TGTGCCAGCAGCCTCGCGGGTGATGGGTATGGCTACACCTTC. The translation is CASSLAGDGYGYTF.